The 11 T cell receptor beta chains below all came from one sample that was sequenced in a study of metastatic and nonmetastatic thyroid tumors. Each patient came to thyroid surgery without any prior treatment (of any kind). TCRdb reanalyzed the PCR reads with MiXCR. The sample has fewer than 40,000 clones, 35% seen once. The sample taken for sequencing was tumor tissue. The receptor source for this set is a female donor with papillary thyroid cancer or a benign thyroid nodule (not recorded which). Some clones in this sample may be carry-over from other donors' samples.

This clone was detected only a few times. This rearrangement joins TRBV19 to TRBJ1-6; the D gene is possibly TRBD1 (5 bases). This CDR3 is 14 amino acids long. Per the germline V gene, CDR1 is LNHDA and CDR2 is SQIVND (reference sequence). The ends were cut back, 5 bases at V and 10 bases at J, with 15 bases in the middle. In DNA form, the CDR3 reads TGTGCCAGTAGTCTCCGGGACCTCGTCTCACCCCTCCACTTT. It yields the protein CASSLRDLVSPLHF.

The CDR3 loop is CASSQGQTGFEAFF. CDR3 bases: TGTGCCAGCAGTCAAGGGCAGACAGGGTTTGAAGCTTTCTTT. The chain employs TRBV28 and TRBJ1-1, with TRBD1 matching 7 bases. Germline-derived CDR1 and CDR2 are MDHEN and SYDVKM. This CDR3 region has 14 residues. V lost 5 bases and J lost 7; bases outside the gene matches: 10.

V usage is TRBV7-9 and J usage is TRBJ2-2, with 8 nucleotides matching TRBD1. CDR1 is SEHNR and CDR2 is FQNEAQ in the germline V gene (reference sequence). Trimming at V came to 6 bases and at J to 4 bases, leaving 4 bases not matched to a gene. This CDR3 spans 14 amino acids. The CDR3 sequence is CASRAGGFTGELFF. CDR3 DNA: TGTGCCAGCAGGGCAGGGGGCTTCACCGGGGAGCTGTTTTTT.

CDR3 sequence reads: CASRGGGYGYTF. The CDR3 DNA reads TGTGCCAGCAGGGGGGGGGGATATGGCTACACCTTC. The genes are TRBV6-1 and TRBJ1-2; D is perhaps TRBD1 (5 bases). CDR1 and CDR2 (germline): MNHNS, SASEGT. Trimming pared 6 bases from V and 5 bases from J, leaving 10 bases between. This CDR3 has 12 residues.

The V gene is TRBV28, the J gene TRBJ1-6; D unclear. CDR3 length equals 15 residues. The germline V gene has CDR1 MDHEN and CDR2 SYDVKM. The V and J ends lost 0 bases and 6 bases respectively, with 9 bases between them. CDR3 coding DNA: TGTGCCAGCAGTTTATGGGCAGCAGCTAATTCACCCCTCCACTTT. Its protein is CASSLWAAANSPLHF.

The chain joins TRBV28 to TRBJ1-6; weak D call: TRBD1 (6 bases). The CDR3 has 17 amino acids. With 5 bases removed from V and 2 bases from J, the gap between germline ends came to 16 bases. Germline V gives CDR1 MDHEN, CDR2 SYDVKM. Here the CDR3 reads CASSPPNRQAYNSPLHF. The CDR3 DNA sequence: TGTGCCAGCAGTCCTCCCAACCGACAGGCCTATAATTCACCCCTCCACTTT.

In its sample, this clone was seen many times. The same CDR3 also results from other DNA sequences found in this sample. The chain carries TRBV12-3 or TRBV12-4 and TRBJ2-1; D might be TRBD2 (7 bases). This CDR3 is 15 amino acids long. With 5 bases removed from V and 1 base from J, the gap between germline ends came to 12 bases. The CDR3 coding sequence is TGTGCCAGCAGTGAACAGGGAGGGTCCTACAATGAGCAGTTCTTC. It specifies CASSEQGGSYNEQFF.

The chain uses TRBV12-5 and TRBJ2-7; D call uncertain. Germline CDR1 is LGHNT and CDR2 is FRNRAP. The CDR3 has 12 residues. The V and J ends lost 7 bases and 1 base respectively, with 8 bases between them. CDR3 nucleotide sequence: TGTGCTAGTGATGACGGATCCTACGAGCAGTACTTC. This translates into CASDDGSYEQYF.

The chain employs TRBV12-3 or TRBV12-4 and TRBJ1-2; no firm D call. V gave up 2 bases and J gave up 0 bases, with 7 bases separating them. This CDR3 contains 14 residues. The CDR3, as DNA: TGTGCCAGCAGTTTATCACACTCTAACTATGGCTACACCTTC. Protein sequence: CASSLSHSNYGYTF.

This rearrangement joins TRBV12-3 or TRBV12-4 to TRBJ2-7; D possibly corresponds to TRBD1 (5 bases). The germline V and J ends were trimmed by 5 bases and 4 bases, with 9 bases remaining between them. This CDR3 has 12 residues. CDR3 amino acids: CASSAQGYEQYF. CDR3 nucleotides: TGTGCCAGCAGTGCTCAGGGTTACGAGCAGTACTTC.

In its sample, this clone was seen a few times. This chain joins TRBV6-2 or TRBV6-3 and TRBJ2-6; maybe TRBD1 (6 bases). The CDR3 covers 15 residues. Germline V CDR1 and CDR2: MNHEY, SVGEGT. With 4 bases removed from V and 0 bases from J, the gap between germline ends came to 7 bases. The CDR3: CASSWDNSGANVLTF. The CDR3 DNA sequence: TGTGCCAGCAGTTGGGACAACTCTGGGGCCAACGTCCTGACTTTC.